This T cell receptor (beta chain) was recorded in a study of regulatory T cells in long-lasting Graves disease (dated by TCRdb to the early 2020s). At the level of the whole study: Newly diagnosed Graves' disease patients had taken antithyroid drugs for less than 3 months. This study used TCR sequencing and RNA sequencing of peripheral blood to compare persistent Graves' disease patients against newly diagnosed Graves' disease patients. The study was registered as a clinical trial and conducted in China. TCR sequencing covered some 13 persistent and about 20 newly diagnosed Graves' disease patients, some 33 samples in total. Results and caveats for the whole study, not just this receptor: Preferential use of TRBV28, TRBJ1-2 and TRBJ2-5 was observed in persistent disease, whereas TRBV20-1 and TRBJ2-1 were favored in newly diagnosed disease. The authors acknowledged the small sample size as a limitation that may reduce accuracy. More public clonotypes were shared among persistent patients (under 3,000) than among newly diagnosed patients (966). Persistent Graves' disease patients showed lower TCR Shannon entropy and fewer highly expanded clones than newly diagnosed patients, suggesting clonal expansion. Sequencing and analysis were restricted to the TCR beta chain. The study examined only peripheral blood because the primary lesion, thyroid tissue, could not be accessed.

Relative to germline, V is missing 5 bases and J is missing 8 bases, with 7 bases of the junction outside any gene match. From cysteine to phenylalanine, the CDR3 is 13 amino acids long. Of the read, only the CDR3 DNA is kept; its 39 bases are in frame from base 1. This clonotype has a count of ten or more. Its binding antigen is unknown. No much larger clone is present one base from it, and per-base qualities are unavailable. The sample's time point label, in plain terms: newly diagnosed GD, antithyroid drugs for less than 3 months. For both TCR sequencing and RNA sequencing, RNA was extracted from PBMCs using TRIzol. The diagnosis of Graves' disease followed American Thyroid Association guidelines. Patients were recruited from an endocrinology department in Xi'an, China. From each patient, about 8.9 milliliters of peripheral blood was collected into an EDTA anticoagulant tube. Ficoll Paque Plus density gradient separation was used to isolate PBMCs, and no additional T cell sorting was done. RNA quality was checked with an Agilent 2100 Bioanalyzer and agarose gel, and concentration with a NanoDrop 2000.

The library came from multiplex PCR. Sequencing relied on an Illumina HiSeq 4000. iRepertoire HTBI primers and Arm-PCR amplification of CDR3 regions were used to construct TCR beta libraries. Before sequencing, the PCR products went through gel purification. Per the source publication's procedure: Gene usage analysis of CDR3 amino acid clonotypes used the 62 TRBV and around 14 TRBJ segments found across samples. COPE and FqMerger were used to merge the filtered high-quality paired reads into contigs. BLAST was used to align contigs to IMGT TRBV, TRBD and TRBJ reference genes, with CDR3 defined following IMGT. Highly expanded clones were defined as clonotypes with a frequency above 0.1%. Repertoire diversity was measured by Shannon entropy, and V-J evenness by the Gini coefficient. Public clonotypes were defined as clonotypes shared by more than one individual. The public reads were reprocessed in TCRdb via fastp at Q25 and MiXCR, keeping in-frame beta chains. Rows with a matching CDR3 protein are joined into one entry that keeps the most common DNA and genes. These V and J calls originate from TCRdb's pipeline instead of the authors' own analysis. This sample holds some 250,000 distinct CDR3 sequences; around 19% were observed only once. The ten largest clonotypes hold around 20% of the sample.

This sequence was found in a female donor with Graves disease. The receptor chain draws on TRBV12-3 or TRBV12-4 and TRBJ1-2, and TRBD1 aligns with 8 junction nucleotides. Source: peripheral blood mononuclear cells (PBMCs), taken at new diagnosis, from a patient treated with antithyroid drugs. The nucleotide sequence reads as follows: TGTGCCAGCAGTCCCACTCGACAGGGGGGCTACACCTTC. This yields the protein CASSPTRQGGYTF.